Below are 30 T cell receptor beta chains sequenced from a single sample in a study of blood T cell repertoires in COVID-19. Clones were read by immunoSEQ multiplex PCR, and TCRdb kept only the in-frame ones, dropping some. The sample records roughly 200,000 clones, about 90% being singletons. Sequenced material: PBMCs or T cells enriched from blood (not recorded which). All receptors derive from a woman in her twenties or thirties with acute COVID-19.

J is TRBJ2-2 and V is TRBV5-1; 11 nucleotides align to TRBD2. Germline CDR1 and CDR2: SGHRS and YFSETQ. After removal of 0 bases from V and 6 bases from J, the junction contained 1 base not matched to a gene. This CDR3 has 15 amino acids. CDR3 sequence: CASSLVTSGAGELFF. Here the CDR3 DNA reads TGCGCCAGCAGCTTGGTGACTAGCGGGGCCGGGGAGCTGTTTTTT.

The gene calls are TRBV25-1 and TRBJ2-7; TRBD1 agrees at 8 bases. The CDR3 runs to 12 residues. Trimming took 7 bases from V and 5 from J; bases not matched to a gene: 4. Germline V lookup: CDR1 MGHDK, CDR2 SYGVNS. The CDR3, as DNA: TGTGCCAGCAACGAGGACAGGGACGAGCAGTACTTC. Its translation is CASNEDRDEQYF.

The chain links TRBV7-9 to TRBJ2-3, with 11 positions matching TRBD2. In germline, CDR1 is SEHNR, CDR2 FQNEAQ (reference sequence). The CDR3 sequence is 15 residues long. J lost 4 bases, V lost 2 bases, and 2 bases had no gene match. The CDR3 DNA is TGTGCCAGCAGCTTACTAGCGGGGGGACCAGATACGCAGTATTTT. This codes for CASSLLAGGPDTQYF.

The gene calls are TRBV2 and TRBJ1-2; D unclear. Germline V gene lookup returns CDR1 SNHLY and CDR2 FYNNEI. The CDR3 consists of 12 residues. The CDR3 sequence: CAEGGAHYGYTF. Written as DNA, the CDR3 is TGTGCTGAGGGTGGCGCCCACTATGGCTACACCTTC.

This clone was detected only a few times. The J gene is TRBJ2-7, the V gene TRBV18, with D tentatively TRBD1 (5 bases). CDR1 and CDR2 (germline): KGHSH, LQKENI. The CDR3 is 14 amino acids. V was trimmed by 0 bases and J by 2 bases, leaving 8 bases between them. The CDR3 DNA is TGTGCCAGCTCACCACCGTACAGGCCCTACGAGCAGTACTTC. Translated, it gives CASSPPYRPYEQYF.

The chain carries TRBV7-6 and TRBJ2-5; 8 bases are shared with TRBD1. The germline V gene has CDR1 SGHVS and CDR2 FNYEAQ. CDR3 length: 15 residues. J lost 4 bases, V lost 5 bases, and 9 bases had no gene match. The CDR3: CASSPYGRGLETQYF. As DNA, the CDR3 is TGTGCCAGCAGCCCTTACGGCAGGGGGCTAGAGACCCAGTACTTC.

This clone was observed once. The chain links TRBV12-3 or TRBV12-4 to TRBJ1-1, with D maybe TRBD1 (5 bases). The CDR3 extends over 13 amino acids. V lost 6 bases and J lost 4, with 12 bases in between. The chain's CDR3 is CASRPGEGTEAFF. The CDR3 DNA reads as TGTGCCAGCAGGCCGGGGGAGGGCACTGAAGCTTTCTTT.

The V call is TRBV4-3, the J call TRBJ1-5; D gene uncertain. The CDR3 spans 15 residues. CDR1 is LGHNA and CDR2 is YSLEER in the germline V gene. Trimming shortened V by 3 bases and J by 1 base, and 10 bases separated the two germline ends. The CDR3 sequence: CASSQVGGSNQPQHF. The CDR3 coding sequence is TGCGCCAGCAGCCAGGTAGGAGGGAGCAATCAGCCCCAGCATTTT.

The table lists this clone with many counts. The V and J genes are TRBV28 and TRBJ1-4; TRBD1 aligns across 8 bases. With 5 bases clipped from V and 6 bases from J, the junction kept 11 bases outside the gene matches. The CDR3 runs to 16 residues. The germline V gene encodes CDR1 MDHEN and CDR2 SYDVKM. This CDR3 is CASSPPGQGTDEKLFF. The CDR3 nucleotides are TGTGCCAGCAGTCCCCCTGGACAGGGTACTGATGAAAAACTGTTTTTT.

This sequence joins TRBV30 and TRBJ1-4; 7 nucleotides align to TRBD1. This CDR3 is 12 amino acids long. The germline V gene has CDR1 GTSNPN and CDR2 SVGIG (reference sequence). Trimming took 8 bases from V and 8 from J; bases not matched to a gene: 8. CDR3 in DNA: TGTGCCATGGGACAGAGGAACGAAAAACTGTTTTTT. It specifies CAMGQRNEKLFF.

This clone showed up just a few times. This rearrangement joins TRBV10-3 to TRBJ1-3; a weak D match, TRBD1 (6 bases). CDR3 length equals 11 residues. V lost 2 bases and J lost 13, with 9 bases in between. Germline V lookup: CDR1 ENHRY, CDR2 SYGVKD. CDR3 in DNA: TGTGCCATCAGTGAGGGGACAACGATATATTTT. Translation gives CAISEGTTIYF.

V gene TRBV19 combines with J gene TRBJ1-2, with TRBD1 as a possible D gene (5 bases). This CDR3 comprises 12 residues. Germline V gene lookup returns CDR1 LNHDA and CDR2 SQIVND (reference sequence). V dropped 8 bases and J dropped 1 base, with 8 bases sitting between them. DNA for the CDR3: TGTGCCAGTGTGGACATTAACTATGGCTACACCTTC. The encoded protein is CASVDINYGYTF.

The rearrangement links TRBV29-1 to TRBJ2-7; a weak D match, TRBD2 (6 bases). Germline values: CDR1 SQVTM, CDR2 ANQGSEA. Trimming took off 6 bases at V and 3 bases at J, with 15 bases between the two ends. The CDR3 loop spans 13 amino acids. The CDR3 protein is CSVVVQGLYEQYF. As DNA, the CDR3 is TGCAGCGTGGTAGTGCAGGGACTCTACGAGCAGTACTTC.

This clone has just one count. Mismatch with germline at one junction end may stem from a read error. The genes are TRBV30 and TRBJ1-1, with D possibly being TRBD1 (5 bases). The CDR3 sequence is 15 residues long. Germline V CDR1 and CDR2: GTSNPN, SVGIG (reference sequence). CDR3 sequence (DNA): TGTGCCTGGAGGGGGCAGGTTTGGGCGAACGCTGAAGCTTTCTTT. This sequence encodes CAWRGQVWANAEAFF.

This clone showed up just once. The V and J genes are TRBV2 and TRBJ2-7, with 14 bases matching TRBD2. The germline V gene has CDR1 SNHLY and CDR2 FYNNEI. The CDR3 is 17 amino acids. With V trimmed by 4 bases and J by 0 bases, 5 bases remained unmatched. CDR3 in DNA: TGTGCCAGCAGTGGAAGGACTAGCGGGGGGATCTCCTACGAGCAGTACTTC. Its translation is CASSGRTSGGISYEQYF.

Written as DNA, the CDR3 is TGTGCCTGGAAAAGAGACCCGGGACAGAAAAATGGCTACACCTTC. Translation: CAWKRDPGQKNGYTF. This sequence joins TRBV30 and TRBJ1-2; TRBD1 aligns across 7 bases. CDR1 and CDR2 (germline): GTSNPN, SVGIG (reference sequence). The ends lost 4 bases at V and 6 bases at J; junction bases unmatched: 14. This CDR3 spans 15 amino acids.

The chain recombines TRBV7-2 with TRBJ1-2, with D possibly being TRBD1 (6 bases). CDR1 and CDR2 from the germline V gene are SGHTA and FQGNSA. The CDR3 length is 13 residues. Trimming stripped 5 bases from V and 3 bases from J, with 10 bases between. The CDR3 DNA reads as TGTGCCAGCAGCCCGGACAGCTACTATGGCTACACCTTC. Encoded protein: CASSPDSYYGYTF.

The genes are TRBV6-5 and TRBJ1-1, with D maybe TRBD1 (5 bases). The CDR3 runs 15 residues. V gave up 6 bases and J gave up 1 base, with 15 bases separating them. The germline CDR1 and CDR2 sequences are MNHEY and SVGAGI. In nucleotides, the CDR3 is TGTGCCAGCAGCCTAGGGGTGGAGGGGAACACTGAAGCTTTCTTT. Translation: CASSLGVEGNTEAFF.

This clone appeared once. CDR3 bases: TGTGCCTCCGGGTCGTTCTCTGGAAACACCATATATTTT. Translation: CASGSFSGNTIYF. The chain couples TRBV7-9 to TRBJ1-3; D gene uncertain. V was shortened by 11 bases and J by 0 bases, with 11 bases between the two germline ends. CDR1 and CDR2 (germline): SEHNR, FQNEAQ (reference sequence). The CDR3 contains 13 residues.

The chain joins TRBV3-1 (or the pseudogene TRBV3-2) to TRBJ1-5; D remains ambiguous. V was clipped by 4 bases and J by 9 bases, with 19 bases between them. CDR1 and CDR2 from the germline V gene are LGHDT and YNNKEL (reference sequence). The CDR3 spans 15 residues. The CDR3 nucleotides are TGTGCCAGCAGCCGGGCTGACGGAGGAACTTGGCCCCAGCATTTT. Translated, it gives CASSRADGGTWPQHF.

The chain recombines TRBV29-1 with TRBJ2-4; a possible D gene is TRBD2 (7 bases). This CDR3 region has 13 residues. Germline loops: CDR1 SQVTM, CDR2 ANQGSEA. Trimming took off 3 bases at V and 7 bases at J, with 13 bases between the two ends. As DNA, the CDR3 is TGCAGCGTTGAGGAGGGGGGGAGGAACATTCAGTACTTC. It is translated as CSVEEGGRNIQYF.

The chain is built from TRBV18 and TRBJ1-1, with D hard to call. Trimming removed 3 bases from V and 2 bases from J, with 13 bases in between. The CDR3 has 15 residues. CDR1 and CDR2 (germline): KGHSH, LQKENI. DNA of the CDR3: TGTGCCAGCTCACCGAGGGCAGGATCCAACACTGAAGCTTTCTTT. As protein: CASSPRAGSNTEAFF.

This chain connects TRBV3-1 (or the pseudogene TRBV3-2) to TRBJ2-1, with TRBD2 identical over 9 bases. The germline CDR1 and CDR2 sequences are LGHDT and YNNKEL (reference sequence). J was trimmed by 9 bases and V by 4 bases; bases with no gene match: 10. CDR3 length: 15 amino acids. The CDR3 DNA reads TGTGCCAGCAGCCCACAATTAGCGGGGGCCTCTGAGCAGTTCTTC. Protein: CASSPQLAGASEQFF.

This chain joins TRBV7-6 and TRBJ2-7; D remains unclear. V gave up 2 bases and J gave up 3 bases, with 11 bases separating them. Germline CDR1 is SGHVS and CDR2 is FNYEAQ. The CDR3 runs to 14 residues. The CDR3 sequence: CASSLRVPIYEQYF. The CDR3 DNA is TGTGCCAGCAGCTTACGGGTCCCCATCTACGAGCAGTACTTC.

This chain links TRBV10-1 with TRBJ2-1; D ambiguous. The CDR3 is made up of 12 amino acids. Germline V gives CDR1 WNHNN, CDR2 SYGVQD (reference sequence). With 3 bases removed from V and 9 bases from J, the gap between germline ends came to 9 bases. The chain's CDR3 is CASSDPLGEQFF. The CDR3 DNA reads as TGCGCCAGCAGTGACCCCCTCGGTGAGCAGTTCTTC.

In nucleotides, the CDR3 is TGTGCCAGTAGTCGGCAGGGGGGCACCGGGGAGCTGTTTTTT. Protein: CASSRQGGTGELFF. The rearrangement links TRBV19 to TRBJ2-2; maybe TRBD1 (7 bases). From germline, CDR1 is LNHDA and CDR2 SQIVND (reference sequence). The CDR3 has 14 residues. V was shortened by 5 bases and J by 4 bases, with 11 bases between the two germline ends.

This clone was seen only once. V and J are TRBV4-3 and TRBJ1-2, with 8 bases aligning to TRBD1. The length of the CDR3 is 14 residues. J gave up 4 bases and V 4 bases, and 5 bases lay outside the gene matches. The germline V gene has CDR1 LGHNA and CDR2 YSLEER. As DNA, the CDR3 is TGCGCCAGCAGCCCGAGGACAGGGACCTATGGCTACACCTTC. Residues: CASSPRTGTYGYTF.

In its sample, this clone was seen a few times. This chain connects TRBV25-1 to TRBJ1-1; TRBD1 agrees at 10 bases. This CDR3 has 15 amino acids. The V and J ends lost 4 bases and 5 bases, in that order; junction bases with no gene match: 7. The germline CDR1 and CDR2 sequences are MGHDK and SYGVNS. CDR3 sequence reads: CASSAKDRGMTEAFF. The CDR3 nucleotides read TGTGCCAGCAGTGCGAAGGACAGGGGGATGACTGAAGCTTTCTTT.

This clone has a single count. The gene calls are TRBV9 and TRBJ1-1; D is ambiguous. This CDR3 is built from 13 residues. Germline V gene lookup returns CDR1 SGDLS and CDR2 YYNGEE. Trimming shortened V by 0 bases and J by 0 bases, and 3 bases separated the two germline ends. The CDR3 nucleotides are TGTGCCAGCAGCGTAGCTCTGAACACTGAAGCTTTCTTT. Protein product: CASSVALNTEAFF. The full variable domain, its missing parts supplied by reference TRBV9 and TRBJ1-1, is DSGVTQTPKHLITATGQRVTLRCSPRSGDLSVYWYQQSLDQGLQFLIQYYNGEERAKGNILERFSAQQFPDLHSELNLSSLELGDSALYFCASSVALNTEAFFGQGTRLTVV.

This chain links TRBV29-1 with TRBJ2-2, with TRBD2 as a possible D gene (6 bases). The CDR3 loop spans 14 amino acids. V lost 6 bases and J 2 bases, leaving 13 bases between the germline ends. Looked up from germline, CDR1 is SQVTM and CDR2 is ANQGSEA. In DNA form, the CDR3 reads TGCAGCGTCCCCCGGGAGACTAACACCGGGGAGCTGTTTTTT. Amino acids: CSVPRETNTGELFF.